These T cell receptor beta chains were read from a single sample in a study of T cell repertoires in cytomegalovirus infection. MiXCR, applied by TCRdb to the reads, yields one record per CDR3 protein. Among nearly 550,000 distinct CDR3 sequences listed, more than 15% were seen once. Sequencing used CD8+ T cells from PBMCs. These receptors all stem from a human donor in good health (CMV status not recorded). Some clones in this sample may be carry-over from other donors' samples. CDR3s include the opening cysteine and the closing phenylalanine or tryptophan. Clone size is given for some rows only: seen once, a few or many times, or a class if the clone is expanded.

clone_size: few
v_call: TRBV30
j_call: TRBJ2-5
cdr3_aa: CAWIGLAGSPDF

clone_size: many
v_call: TRBV7-3
j_call: TRBJ2-7
cdr3_aa: CASSPTQGYEQYF

clone_size: NA
v_call: TRBV12-3/TRBV12-4
j_call: TRBJ1-2
cdr3_aa: CASHNPYSSCRGYTF

clone_size: many
v_call: TRBV10-3
j_call: TRBJ2-3
cdr3_aa: CAISESGSTDTQYF

clone_size: many
v_call: TRBV24-1
j_call: TRBJ2-5
cdr3_aa: CATSDFGETQYF

clone_size: NA
v_call: TRBV5-1
j_call: TRBJ2-4
cdr3_aa: CASSPGLAGGPENIQYF

clone_size: NA
v_call: TRBV7-6
j_call: TRBJ2-7
cdr3_aa: CASSNPGTGITYEQYF

clone_size: many
v_call: TRBV7-8
j_call: TRBJ1-3
cdr3_aa: CASSLDNRSGNTIYF

clone_size: many
v_call: TRBV7-9
j_call: TRBJ2-1
cdr3_aa: CASSSGLFTEQFF

clone_size: many
v_call: TRBV12-3/TRBV12-4
j_call: TRBJ2-4
cdr3_aa: CASSTQARAKNIQYF